The 31 T cell receptor beta chains reported below all come from one sample, sequenced in a study of Graves' ophthalmopathy and Graves' hyperthyroidism. Amplification of the TCR beta CDR3 regions used RNA transcripts (as template). HTBI primers were used in a first-round RT-PCR, which preceded a second-round multiplex PCR. TCRdb re-called the multiplex PCR reads with MiXCR, one entry per CDR3 protein. The sample includes 210,000 or so distinct CDR3 sequences, around 28% seen only once; the top ten take 8.5% to 9.5%. Sequencing was done on a sample of peripheral blood. Receptor source: a man aged 45-60 years with Graves' ophthalmopathy.

There are many counts of this clonotype. V gene TRBV6-1 combines with J gene TRBJ1-2; a possible D gene is TRBD1 (5 bases). In germline, CDR1 is MNHNS, CDR2 SASEGT. V was cut by 7 bases and J by 1 base, with 10 bases left in between. This CDR3 has 13 residues. The CDR3 sequence is CASKMTVNYGYTF. The CDR3 DNA is TGTGCCAGCAAAATGACAGTTAACTATGGCTACACCTTC.

This chain joins TRBV11-2 and TRBJ2-5; 7 bases match TRBD2. The germline V gene encodes CDR1 SGHAT and CDR2 FQNNGV. After removal of 2 bases from V and 0 bases from J, the junction contained 6 bases not matched to a gene. The CDR3 contains 16 residues. CDR3 nucleotides: TGTGCCAGCAGCTTAAATCAAGCGGGGAACCAAGAGACCCAGTACTTC. It encodes CASSLNQAGNQETQYF. The full variable domain, completed using reference TRBV11-2 and TRBJ2-5, is EAGVAQSPRYKIIEKRQSVAFWCNPISGHATLYWYQQILGQGPKLLIQFQNNGVVDDSQLPKDRFSAERLKGVDSTLKIQPAKLEDSAVYLCASSLNQAGNQETQYFGPGTRLLVL.

There are a few counts of this clonotype. The chain has TRBV20-1 and TRBJ1-2; TRBD1 aligns across 8 bases. Germline V CDR1 and CDR2: DFQATT, SNEGSKA (reference sequence). The CDR3 is 13 amino acids. The trim removed 5 bases at V and 10 bases at J, leaving 12 bases unmatched. As DNA, the CDR3 is TGCAGTGCTCCCACCCCGGGACAGGCTATCTACACCTTC. The encoded protein is CSAPTPGQAIYTF.

The CDR3 spells CASREEQNNQPQHF. Here the CDR3 DNA reads TGTGCCAGCAGGGAAGAACAGAACAATCAGCCCCAGCATTTT. This rearrangement joins TRBV6-2 or TRBV6-3 to TRBJ1-5, with D hard to call. Trimming cost V 6 bases and J 3 bases, with 12 bases left between them. Germline CDR1 and CDR2: MNHEY and SVGEGT. The CDR3 length is 14 residues.

This chain uses TRBV28 with TRBJ1-6; D not certain. In germline, CDR1 is MDHEN, CDR2 SYDVKM. The CDR3 contains 14 residues. V was clipped by 4 bases and J by 9 bases, with 13 bases between them. The CDR3: CASSSLVLGSPLHF. Here the CDR3 DNA reads TGTGCCAGCAGTTCACTTGTATTAGGTTCACCCCTCCACTTT.

This clonotype was found many times. The CDR3 DNA reads as TGTGCCAGCAGCAGAACCAGGGGGATTGGAGTCTTGGAGGAAGACTCACCCCTCCACTTT. Protein sequence: CASSRTRGIGVLEEDSPLHF. The chain employs TRBV28 and TRBJ1-6; 7 bases align to TRBD1. This CDR3 spans 20 amino acids. The V and J ends lost 6 bases and 10 bases, in that order; junction bases with no gene match: 27. The germline CDR1 and CDR2 sequences are MDHEN and SYDVKM.

This clonotype was counted at least ten times. The gene calls are TRBV19 and TRBJ2-7; 11 bases align to TRBD2. This CDR3 has 14 residues. CDR1 is LNHDA and CDR2 is SQIVND in the germline V gene (reference sequence). V lost 4 bases, J lost 3 bases, and 2 bases stayed unmatched. This CDR3 reads CASSTGTSGYEQYF. The DNA of the CDR3 is TGTGCCAGTAGTACTGGGACTAGCGGCTACGAGCAGTACTTC.

This clonotype was counted at least ten times. The chain couples TRBV20-1 to TRBJ2-5; possibly TRBD2 for D (7 bases). Germline V gene sequence: CDR1 DFQATT, CDR2 SNEGSKA (reference sequence). The CDR3 has 16 residues. V was shortened by 0 bases and J by 5 bases, with 19 bases between the two germline ends. The CDR3 loop is CSARDQQGLLTETQYF. CDR3 DNA sequence: TGCAGTGCTAGAGACCAACAGGGACTACTTACTGAGACCCAGTACTTC.

The chain joins TRBV7-9 to TRBJ2-5, with 8 bases aligning to TRBD2. The CDR3 spans 15 residues. Looked up from germline, CDR1 is SEHNR and CDR2 is FQNEAQ (reference sequence). The J segment lost 5 bases and the V segment lost 2 bases, leaving 7 bases of the junction unmatched. Here the CDR3 reads CASSLWSGSRETQYF. CDR3 nucleotide sequence: TGTGCCAGCAGCTTATGGAGCGGGAGTCGTGAGACCCAGTACTTC.

Ten or more counts support this clonotype. The rearrangement links TRBV4-3 to TRBJ2-5; 9 nucleotides match TRBD1. Germline assignment: CDR1 LGHNA and CDR2 YSLEER. CDR3 length: 15 amino acids. V shed 1 base and J 5 bases; nucleotides not matched to a gene: 5. This chain's CDR3 is CASSQAGQGMETQYF. The CDR3 DNA reads as TGCGCCAGCAGCCAAGCAGGACAGGGGATGGAGACCCAGTACTTC.

This clonotype has ten or more counts. The CDR3 reads CASSWGLAGSAYEQYF. The CDR3 coding sequence is TGTGCCAGCAGTTGGGGACTAGCGGGTTCGGCCTACGAGCAGTACTTC. This chain connects TRBV28 to TRBJ2-7; 12 nucleotides agree with TRBD2. This CDR3 has 16 residues. The trim removed 4 bases at V and 2 bases at J, leaving 6 bases unmatched. Germline V gene sequence: CDR1 MDHEN, CDR2 SYDVKM. The full variable domain, in which reference TRBV28 and TRBJ2-7 provide the parts outside the CDR3, is DVKVTQSSRYLVKRTGEKVFLECVQDMDHENMFWYRQDPGLGLRLIYFSYDVKMKEKGDIPEGYSVSREKKERFSLILESASTNQTSMYLCASSWGLAGSAYEQYFGPGTRLTVT.

The V call is TRBV6-2 or TRBV6-3, the J call TRBJ2-5; D is ambiguous. The V gene's germline CDR1 is MNHEY and CDR2 SVGEGT. The CDR3 is made up of 14 amino acids. V was clipped by 0 bases and J by 5 bases, with 10 bases between them. CDR3 amino acids: CASSYSILTETQYF. For the CDR3, the DNA is TGTGCCAGCAGTTACTCGATCTTGACGGAGACCCAGTACTTC.

The V and J genes are TRBV7-2 and TRBJ2-7; D is ambiguous. Per the germline V gene, CDR1 is SGHTA and CDR2 is FQGNSA. CDR3 length: 12 amino acids. The ends were cut back, 6 bases at V and 4 bases at J, with 10 bases in the middle. The CDR3 is CASRHLGYEQYF. DNA of the CDR3: TGTGCCAGCAGACACCTGGGATACGAGCAGTACTTC.

Written as DNA, the CDR3 is TGTGCCAGCAGTGTAGGGGCTGTGGGACTCTCCTACGAGCAGTACTTC. It translates to CASSVGAVGLSYEQYF. The chain recombines TRBV28 with TRBJ2-7, with D possibly being TRBD2 (6 bases). The CDR3 consists of 16 residues. Germline CDR1 and CDR2: MDHEN and SYDVKM. The V gene lost 5 bases and the J gene lost 0 bases, with 17 bases spanning the gap.

The gene calls are TRBV6-5 and TRBJ1-1; D remains ambiguous. CDR1 and CDR2 from the germline V gene are MNHEY and SVGAGI. There are 16 residues in the CDR3. The ends were cut back, 4 bases at V and 8 bases at J, with 23 bases in the middle. The CDR3 region is CASSWTGREPPREAFF. CDR3 coding DNA: TGTGCCAGCAGTTGGACTGGGCGCGAACCACCAAGAGAAGCTTTCTTT.

This clonotype came up many times. The chain links TRBV6-5 to TRBJ1-2; D possibly corresponds to TRBD1 (5 bases). Germline V lookup: CDR1 MNHEY, CDR2 SVGAGI. Trimming removed 8 bases at V and 8 bases at J, with 27 bases between. This CDR3 has 16 amino acids. For the CDR3, the DNA is TGTGCCAGCCGGCCCCAGCTGCCTCAGGGTCACGACGGCTACACCTTC. It codes for CASRPQLPQGHDGYTF.

This clonotype was seen many times. The rearrangement uses TRBV2 and TRBJ1-5; D gene uncertain. Germline lookup yields CDR1 SNHLY and CDR2 FYNNEI. V shed 4 bases and J shed 4 bases, with 14 bases lying between them. CDR3 size: 15 residues. CDR3 sequence: CASSGTPLLNQPQHF. The CDR3, as DNA: TGTGCCAGCAGTGGAACCCCCCTACTTAATCAGCCCCAGCATTTT.

This clonotype was detected ten times or more. This chain uses TRBV6-2 or TRBV6-3 with TRBJ2-4; 7 nucleotides match TRBD1. CDR3 length: 14 amino acids. CDR1 is MNHEY, CDR2 SVGEGT, per germline. Trimming removed 6 bases from V and 7 bases from J; junction bases left unmatched: 9. In DNA form, the CDR3 reads TGTGCCAGCAGCTATTCGACAGGGTGGAACATTCAGTACTTC. This encodes CASSYSTGWNIQYF.

This chain connects TRBV5-1 to TRBJ1-1, with D maybe TRBD1 (5 bases). Germline values: CDR1 SGHRS, CDR2 YFSETQ. Trimming pared 1 base from V and 9 bases from J, leaving 16 bases between. CDR3 length: 14 residues. Here the CDR3 DNA reads TGCGCCAGCAGCTTGCCCAATAGGGACCTTCAAGCTTTCTTT. Translated, it gives CASSLPNRDLQAFF.

There are many counts of this clonotype. The rearrangement links TRBV11-1 to TRBJ2-6; D uncertain. This CDR3 is 16 amino acids long. The V gene lost 4 bases and the J gene lost 0 bases, with 10 bases spanning the gap. CDR1 is SGHAT and CDR2 is FQDESV in the germline V gene (reference sequence). CDR3 in amino acids: CASSSSRNSGANVLTF. In nucleotides, the CDR3 is TGTGCCAGCAGCTCAAGCAGGAACTCTGGGGCCAACGTCCTGACTTTC. The complete variable domain, with remaining parts taken from reference TRBV11-1 and TRBJ2-6, reads EAEVAQSPRYKITEKSQAVAFWCDPISGHATLYWYRQILGQGPELLVQFQDESVVDDSQLPKDRFSAERLKGVDSTLKIQPAELGDSAMYLCASSSSRNSGANVLTFGAGSRLTVL.

This clonotype was picked up many times. The chain couples TRBV5-1 to TRBJ2-7; the D is unclear. The V and J ends lost 4 bases and 3 bases respectively, with 11 bases between them. The germline V gene has CDR1 SGHRS and CDR2 YFSETQ. This CDR3 comprises 13 residues. The CDR3: CASSRTEDYEQYF. The CDR3 DNA sequence: TGCGCCAGCAGCCGTACAGAAGACTACGAGCAGTACTTC.

The sample holds many counts of this clonotype. The gene calls are TRBV30 and TRBJ1-3; no firm D call. This CDR3 has 12 amino acids. Trimming cost V 3 bases and J 4 bases, with 7 bases left between them. Germline V gene lookup returns CDR1 GTSNPN and CDR2 SVGIG (reference sequence). The CDR3 DNA sequence: TGTGCCTGGAGCAACAACGGAAACACCATATATTTT. Translating gives CAWSNNGNTIYF.

This clonotype showed up many times. The junction shows a germline mismatch at one end, possibly a read error. The rearrangement links TRBV11-2 to TRBJ2-2; no definite D call. This CDR3 region has 13 residues. CDR1 and CDR2 (germline): SGHAT, FQNNGV. CDR3 in amino acids: CASSIESTGELFF. For the CDR3, the DNA is TGTGCCAGCAGCATAGAGAGCACCGGGGAGCTGTTTTTT.

This clonotype occurred many times. The V call is TRBV6-2 or TRBV6-3, the J call TRBJ2-7; D unclear. This CDR3 region has 11 residues. Germline V CDR1 and CDR2: MNHEY, SVGEGT. V was pared by 6 bases and J by 4 bases, with 7 bases between. The CDR3, as DNA: TGTGCCAGCAGAATCGAGTACGAGCAGTACTTC. This sequence encodes CASRIEYEQYF.

This clonotype was detected many times. The V gene is TRBV7-3, the J gene TRBJ2-7; no firm D call. The CDR3 extends over 13 amino acids. Germline-derived CDR1 and CDR2 are SGHTA and FQGTGA. Trimming left V 0 bases short and J 6 bases short, with 9 bases between. The CDR3, as DNA: TGTGCCAGCAGCTTAACGATGGGGTTCGAGCAGTACTTC. It translates to CASSLTMGFEQYF.

At least ten counts were recorded for this clonotype. The V call is TRBV10-3, the J call TRBJ2-7; D gene unclear. Germline values: CDR1 ENHRY, CDR2 SYGVKD. The CDR3 consists of 14 residues. Deletions cut 2 bases from V and 2 bases from J, with 10 bases between. The CDR3 loop is CAISEGATAYEQYF. The CDR3 DNA is TGTGCCATCAGTGAGGGTGCCACCGCCTACGAGCAGTACTTC.

This clonotype was found many times. The chain is built from TRBV12-3 or TRBV12-4 and TRBJ2-2, with 11 bases identical to TRBD1. The V segment lost 6 bases and the J segment 0 bases; nucleotides outside the gene matches: 3. The CDR3 is 16 residues long. DNA of the CDR3: TGTGCCAGCAGCCGGGGACAGGGGGCGAACACCGGGGAGCTGTTTTTT. This encodes CASSRGQGANTGELFF.

This clonotype came up many times. The V call is TRBV7-3, the J call TRBJ2-7; D is undetermined. The germline V gene has CDR1 SGHTA and CDR2 FQGTGA. This CDR3 has 13 residues. The V gene lost 2 bases and the J gene lost 3 bases, with 8 bases spanning the gap. CDR3: CASSLGLGYEQYF. As DNA, the CDR3 is TGTGCCAGCAGCTTAGGCCTAGGCTACGAGCAGTACTTC.

This clonotype was counted at least ten times. V gene TRBV27 combines with J gene TRBJ2-7, with D perhaps TRBD2 (6 bases). V lost 6 bases and J lost 11, with 17 bases in between. Germline loops: CDR1 MNHEY, CDR2 SMNVEV (reference sequence). This CDR3 spans 12 amino acids. CDR3 sequence: CASSTGLPPEYF. The CDR3 bases are TGTGCCAGCAGCACGGGACTCCCTCCGGAGTACTTC.

The V and J genes are TRBV24-1 and TRBJ1-2; TRBD1 matches at 9 bases. Looked up from germline, CDR1 is KGHDR and CDR2 is SFDVKD. V lost 3 bases, J lost 7 bases, and 5 bases stayed unmatched. This CDR3 is 14 amino acids long. The CDR3 region has the DNA TGTGCCACCAGTGATCAACAGGGGGCCGGTGGCTACACCTTC. As protein: CATSDQQGAGGYTF.

The CDR3 here is CASSLGVPSYEQYF. CDR3 coding DNA: TGCGCCAGCAGCTTGGGGGTCCCCTCCTACGAGCAGTACTTC. The chain couples TRBV5-1 to TRBJ2-7; D unresolved. The CDR3 runs 14 residues. Trimming removed 0 bases from V and 0 bases from J, with 7 bases in between. In germline, CDR1 is SGHRS, CDR2 YFSETQ.